The entry that follows covers one T cell receptor beta chain sequence. Its antigen target is currently unknown. Base qualities were left out, and no much larger clone turns up one base away. This specimen comes from a study of cytomegalovirus exposure and HLA in healthy donors (dated by TCRdb to about 2017). In the study overall: According to an earlier analysis of 587 of the donors, some 170 million T cells yielded 117 million unique TCR beta sequences and about 300 Gb of sequence data. The T cell repertoires of several hundred subjects were profiled by immunosequencing and related to cytomegalovirus serostatus. Typing coverage varied by locus: roughly 629-630 donors for A, B, C, DRB1 and DQB1; roughly 500 for DQA1; more than 600 for DPA1; 450 to 480 for DPB1. In addition to the first cohort of hundreds of subjects, a separate validation cohort of some 120 different subjects was used. On average, about 240,000 unique TCR beta nucleotide sequences were sequenced per donor among 350 to 400 genotyped donors of the cohort, with 15% to 20% of those sequences being non-productive. Among the roughly 400 genotyped donors, 81% belonged to the genetic ancestry cluster associated with self-reported Caucasian donors. An early release that covered several hundred HLA-typed donors contained approximately 300 gigabases of sequencing data and about 93 million unique TCR sequences. Genome-wide SNP genotypes for about three fifths of the 666 donors were used in a later genetic analysis, which treated that subset as a discovery cohort. Donor age, sex, ethnicity and CMV serostatus were compiled alongside the repertoire data. HLA typing covered class I and class II loci at four-digit resolution. The study aimed to test whether cataloging public T cell receptors could reveal signatures of past pathogen exposure. High-throughput TCR immunosequencing, statistical association of individual TCRs with disease status, and machine learning were combined to predict cytomegalovirus infection status. All discovery cohort repertoires had been generated using a single sequencing platform. Rather than drawing on any new phenotypic data, the later analysis identified candidate immune exposures from TCR beta sequences and the way those sequences occurred across donors. Roughly 5 DR-DQ haplotypes were treated as single units for association and clustering because of strong linkage in the cohort. To study patterns of TCR occurrence, a later analysis re-analyzed previously published TCR beta repertoires from around 660 donors and added high-resolution HLA genotyping. In an earlier analysis of a few hundred of the donors, high-throughput TCR beta sequencing was used to judge whether each TCR beta V gene segment behaved as functional or pseudogenic.

The cohort consisted of 666 healthy bone marrow donors. At the time of sampling, every cohort member was nominally healthy, though immune exposures that went unrecorded were likely present. The donor tested CMV seronegative and was one of the 352 seronegative cohort members. Every donor gave a peripheral blood sample, and the peripheral blood mononuclear cells from that sample were used for TCR beta sequencing. The Qiagen DNeasy Blood Extraction Kit was used to extract genomic DNA from the blood cell samples. Libraries were made using the immunoSEQ multiplex PCR assay. A mixture of 60 forward primers for TCR Vbeta segments and 13 reverse primers for TCR Jbeta segments was used in the multiplex PCR. The CDR3 region of rearranged TCR beta genes was amplified from genomic DNA by a multiplex PCR assay. Amplified TCR beta libraries were sequenced as 87-base-pair reads on the Illumina HiSeq System. As for the original processing: In a later analysis, 80 million or so unique TCR beta chains were counted across the approximately 620 repertoires, and roughly 11 million of these chains were shared by at least two donors. A nearest-neighbor algorithm error-corrected the raw reads and collapsed the reads into unique sequences, merging closely related sequences to remove PCR and sequencing errors. Alignment of CDR3 sequences to IMGT reference sequences was used to assign V, D and J gene segments. For a sequence to be retained, at least a six-nucleotide match to both a V gene segment and a J gene segment was required. Rearrangements were classified as productive when the CDR3 lacked stop codons and remained in frame with V and J, and all other rearrangements were classified as non-productive. CDR3 was defined by IMGT convention, running from the second conserved V-encoded cysteine to the conserved J-encoded phenylalanine. In an earlier analysis of more than 550 of the donors, sequences lacking an unambiguous match to a single V gene segment were excluded. In an earlier analysis of around 600 of the donors, V segments were called functional above 56.7% productive rearrangements and were called segregating when the between-donor standard deviation exceeded 5%. A statistical classification framework was built to diagnose cytomegalovirus status from the catalog of TCR beta chain sequences. In a later analysis, TCR nucleotide sequences were compared against IMGT/GENE-DB human TR gene sequences so that V and J genes could be assigned. In a later analysis, CDR3 sequences and most-parsimonious VDJ recombination scenarios were assigned using the TCRdist pipeline. In a later analysis, each TCR beta chain was defined by its CDR3 amino acid sequence together with its V-gene family, and reads without a unique V-gene family were excluded. A later analysis removed several hundred highly shared, low-generation-probability nucleotide sequences to deal with suspected cross-contamination and a sequencing artifact. For each public chain, a later analysis derived a clonal expansion index from normalized ranks of inferred template counts within each repertoire. Generation probabilities in a later analysis came from a VDJ recombination model fitted to out-of-frame rearrangements, and those results were checked against IGoR. In a later analysis, TCR-TCR, TCR-HLA and TCR-CMV co-occurrence was scored with hypergeometric tests, and a repertoire-size bias correction was applied to TCR pairs. False discovery rates were estimated in a later analysis by permuting HLA or CMV assignments 20 times. In a later analysis, co-occurring TCRs were grouped using DBSCAN, and TCRdist sequence similarity was added for clustering within HLA-allele-positive subsets. Repertoires with fewer than 30,000 or more than 120,000 public chains, plus five repertoires with anomalous nucleotide sharing, were excluded from co-occurrence clustering. Here the immuneACCESS table is served through TCRdb, limited to in-frame sequences with V and J called. Missing clones are a known gap in these copies; in checked studies unresolved V genes cover under half, and the rest lacks a known reason. The V and J calls and clone size are taken from that table; D and trimming were inferred from the DNA. The sample table shows about 73,000 clones, and 75% are seen once. The ten largest clones capture approximately 13% of the sample.

The paper's findings and limits, for the study overall: A later analysis associated 16,951 TCR beta sequences with specific HLA alleles at a false discovery rate of 0.05. The authors suggested that the approach could potentially be generalized to other disease states and immunological phenotypes. Compared with the roughly 670-donor mean, donors in an Asian-associated ancestry cluster had fewer N-insertions in productive TCRs, according to a later genetic analysis. In vitro tests confirmed that a few of the cytomegalovirus-associated TCR beta chains recognize cytomegalovirus antigens. In a later analysis, HLA-associated TCR beta chains were found to be more clonally expanded and to have lower generation probabilities than equally common non-associated chains. In both the original and validation cohorts, the classifier was reported to diagnose cytomegalovirus status with high specificity and sensitivity. Linkage disequilibrium might explain the correlated functional status among segregating V segments, but an unknown experimental factor could not be excluded. In an earlier analysis of a few hundred of the donors, most TCR beta V segments were observed in productive rearrangements about 90% or about 30% of the time, broadly matching IMGT annotations. According to a later analysis, parvovirus B19, influenza, CMV and Epstein-Barr virus appeared linked to several top co-occurrence clusters. Assigning TCR associations to individual alleles was difficult when HLA alleles, especially DR and DQ, strongly co-occurred. In the study, 150 to 200 TCR beta chains were listed as associated with cytomegalovirus. The only immune exposure information available for the cohort was CMV serostatus. A further reported finding was that TCR beta sequences accurately predicted the HLA-A and HLA-B alleles for most subjects in the first cohort. An association between a missense DCLRE1C variant and V-gene and J-gene trimming of TCR beta chains was found in a later genetic analysis and replicated in an independent cohort. Only TCR beta chains were sequenced in this cohort, and the absence of alpha or paired-chain data limited detectable features. While some public TCRs were present in many individuals, most TCR sequences turned up only very rarely across donors. The sequencing pipeline was judged likely to have produced a cluster of highly shared sequence variants as a technical artifact. In a later analysis, the rate of TCR association differed among HLA loci, with DRB1 alleles having the most associated TCRs and HLA-C alleles having the fewest. Because counts were too low, roughly 17 rarely observed V segments, including chromosome 9 orphons, were left out of the earlier analysis of some 600 of the donors. Because some donors lacked HLA typing at each locus, the association tests relied only on the typed subset. The presence/absence analyses assumed that sequencing depth was roughly uniform across donors, and that assumption may not be true. According to a later analysis, most CMV-associated TCR beta chains appeared to be HLA-restricted, and the HLA associations seemed to be driven largely by CMV exposure.

Sample: PBMCs. The origin of this receptor is a man in his 70s in good health and CMV-seronegative.

CDR3 reads: CASSLDRGPTYEQYF. The DNA sequence is TGTGCCAGCTCACTTGACCGAGGCCCTACCTACGAGCAGTACTTC. The chain joins TRBV18 to TRBJ2-7, with the D gene uncertain. CDR1 and CDR2 were assigned from the germline V gene as KGHSH and LQKENI. Measured from the cysteine to the phenylalanine, the CDR3 is 15 residues long. Of all the DNA, just the CDR3 is kept, 45 bases in frame from base 1. V gives up 4 bases and J gives up 2 bases, and the segment between their germline ends measures 15 bases.